This TCR beta chain was obtained from a study of T cell clusters in autoimmune cytopenias (dated by TCRdb to the late 2010s). For the wider study: A median TRB sequencing depth of 50,000 or so reads per sample was reached, and a median of around 2,500 distinct TRB clonotypes per sample was obtained. In autoimmune cytopenia patients, peripheral blood TRB and IGH repertoires were sequenced during active disease and over treatment follow-up, together with healthy, CLL and autoimmune hepatitis controls. The study aimed to test whether autoimmune cytopenia patients carry a disease-specific immune repertoire signature usable as a blood-based biomarker. What the research found in general, with its limitations: Compared with active autoimmune hepatitis patients, healthy donors had almost three times as many exclusive TRB clusters, a finding consistent with an autoimmunity-wide signature. Shifts in the TRB repertoire, including less even repertoires in secondary cytopenia and CLL, were mostly a reflection of lymphoma bias and not of autoimmunity. The cluster-lack signature was not seen for secondary cytopenia versus CLL, apparently masked by the dominant lymphoma-associated repertoire. The T cell clusters were defined only in silico, and the functional role of the clusters was left to be validated experimentally. A lack of physiological T cell clusters in primary autoimmune cytopenia patients was suggested by GLIPH, as 51 clusters were found to be exclusive to healthy donors versus under 20 exclusive to patients.

TRB rearrangements were amplified by multiplex PCR following a touch-down protocol, with the TRB-A and TRB-B primer pools mixed in one tube. Two consecutive PCR reactions with Phusion HS II polymerase added Illumina adapters and sample indices to the amplicons. The amplicons were purified from gel with the NucleoSpin Gel and PCR Clean-up kit, after which the amplicons were quantified by Qubit and checked for quality on an Agilent 2100 Bioanalyzer. Sequencing of the libraries was done on an Illumina MiSeq with paired-end, single-indexed, 600-cycle runs. The original methods were these. TRB reads were aligned and assembled with MiXCR version 2.1.12 using the default MiXCR reference library. A clone was defined by each unique CDR3 nucleotide sequence, and the analysis included only productive sequences supported by at least two reads. Repertoire diversity was assessed with alpha-parameterized diversity profiles (alpha 0 to 5), including the Shannon (alpha 1) and Simpson (alpha 2) indices, which were computed with an R script. Combinatorial TRB VJ usage was computed with the tcR package and compared between cohorts by principal component analysis with ade4. Using GLIPH, TCRbeta CDR3s were clustered on pairs of cohorts matched for age and read depth, and a Wilcoxon test was used to compare cluster frequencies. TCRdb reprocessed the reads and provides one entry for every CDR3 protein sequence; no DNA is given. The V and J calls here are based on TCRdb, not the publication. This sample's table contains some 9,600 distinct CDR3 sequences. Roughly a tenth of the sample is taken by the ten largest.

Per sample, about 250 ng of peripheral blood genomic DNA, about 38,000 genome equivalents, was used for TRB amplification. For CDR1 and CDR2, the germline V gene lists SGDLS and YYNGEE. From cysteine to phenylalanine, the CDR3 is 14 amino acids long. A DNA sequence was not provided. About this clonotype itself: Its antigen is unknown.

The TCR sequence derives from a human donor with an autoimmune cytopenia or autoimmune hepatitis (not recorded which). The specimen was peripheral blood. The receptor chain draws on TRBV9 and TRBJ2-7; TCRdb returns TRBD1, unconfirmable since there is no DNA. This receptor carries the CDR3 CASSFGQGGYEQYF.